Listed below are T cell receptor beta chains from one sample, sequenced in a study of blood T cell repertoires in COVID-19. TCRdb keeps only in-frame clones here, not all; method: immunoSEQ multiplex PCR. The sample has hundreds of thousands of clones, roughly nine tenths seen once. What was sequenced was PBMCs or T cells enriched from blood (not recorded which). These receptors all come from a man in his sixties who had recovered from COVID-19. Both conserved end residues are part of each CDR3. A D gene is named only where the DNA matches it firmly. Clone size is given for some rows only: seen once, a few or many times, or a class if the clone is expanded.

J | V | size | D | CDR3 | DNA
TRBJ2-1 | TRBV4-1 | - | - | CASRPSVRSSYNEQFF | TGCGCCAGCAGGCCTTCCGTGAGGAGCTCCTACAATGAGCAGTTCTTC
TRBJ2-2 | TRBV5-1 | - | - | CASSGTPNTGELFF | TGCGCCAGCTCCGGGACTCCGAACACCGGGGAGCTGTTTTTT
TRBJ2-7 | TRBV19 | - | - | CASSIRSNSYEQYF | TGTGCCAGTAGTATAAGGAGTAACTCCTACGAGCAGTACTTC
TRBJ2-7 | TRBV19 | once | TRBD2 | CASSGLGGTTYEQYF | TGTGCCAGTAGTGGTCTGGGGGGGACCACCTACGAGCAGTACTTC
TRBJ2-3 | TRBV7-7 | - | TRBD1 | CASSLDRAHTDTQYF | TGTGCTAGCAGCTTAGACAGGGCGCACACAGATACGCAGTATTTT
TRBJ2-5 | TRBV18 | - | TRBD2 | CASPPLAGEGETQYF | TGTGCCAGCCCCCCTCTAGCGGGAGAAGGAGAGACCCAGTACTTC
TRBJ2-5 | TRBV5-5 | - | TRBD2 | CASSRTASGSWETQYF | TGTGCCAGCAGCCGAACCGCTAGCGGGAGCTGGGAGACCCAGTACTTC
TRBJ1-3 | TRBV28 | - | - | CASSLDFGNTIYF | TGTGCCAGCAGTTTGGACTTCGGAAACACCATATATTTT
TRBJ1-1 | TRBV28 | - | TRBD1 | CASTPGTGGRTEAFF | TGTGCCAGCACTCCCGGGACAGGGGGAAGGACTGAAGCTTTCTTT
TRBJ2-7 | TRBV18 | - | TRBD1 | CASSGTDSYEQYF | TGTGCCAGCTCAGGGACAGATTCCTACGAGCAGTACTTC
TRBJ1-6 | TRBV28 | - | - | CASSLSAAALHF | TGTGCCAGCAGTTTGAGCGCTGCGGCCCTCCACTTT
TRBJ1-6 | TRBV6-5 | - | - | CASSYSFQVNSPLHF | TGTGCCAGCAGTTACTCGTTCCAGGTTAATTCACCCCTCCACTTT
TRBJ2-1 | TRBV7-3 | - | - | CASSLIPGYNEQFF | TGTGCCAGCAGCTTAATTCCAGGCTACAATGAGCAGTTCTTC
TRBJ2-3 | TRBV24-1 | - | TRBD1 | CATSGTRQGPYTDTQYF | TGTGCCACCAGTGGAACCCGACAGGGTCCATACACAGATACGCAGTATTTT
TRBJ1-5 | TRBV5-5 | - | - | CASSRREGLGQPQHF | TGTGCCAGCAGCCGGAGGGAGGGCCTAGGGCAGCCCCAGCATTTT
TRBJ2-4 | TRBV5-1 | once | - | CASSWATGKNIQYF | TGCGCCAGCAGTTGGGCCACGGGGAAAAACATTCAGTACTTC
TRBJ2-2 | TRBV12-5 | - | TRBD1 | CASGAGQGNTGELFF | TGTGCTAGTGGCGCAGGACAGGGGAACACCGGGGAGCTGTTTTTT
TRBJ1-2 | TRBV5-5 | few | TRBD1 | CASSTRQGAGGYTF | TGTGCCAGCAGCACTAGACAGGGGGCGGGCGGCTACACCTTC
TRBJ2-1 | TRBV11-2 | - | TRBD2 | CASSFGTSGRAGQFF | TGTGCCAGCAGCTTTGGGACTAGCGGGAGGGCCGGGCAGTTCTTC
TRBJ1-5 | TRBV19 | - | TRBD1 | CASSMGQGRLQPQHF | TGTGCCAGTAGTATGGGACAGGGCAGGCTTCAGCCCCAGCATTTT
TRBJ2-1 | TRBV5-1 | - | TRBD2 | CASSSIYPGLASYNEQFF | TGCGCCAGCAGCTCAATCTACCCGGGACTAGCGTCCTACAATGAGCAGTTCTTC
TRBJ1-5 | TRBV29-1 | once | - | CAVRENSNQPQHF | TGCGCGGTGCGGGAAAATAGCAATCAGCCCCAGCATTTT
TRBJ2-1 | TRBV28 | - | - | CASSLLSGTYNEQFF | TGTGCCAGCAGTTTACTGTCGGGAACGTACAATGAGCAGTTCTTC
TRBJ1-4 | TRBV5-1 | - | - | CASSLGQTNEKLFF | TGCGCCAGCAGCTTGGGACAGACTAATGAAAAACTGTTTTTT
TRBJ2-1 | TRBV6-4 | - | TRBD2 | CASSDISGSIYEQFF | TGTGCCAGCAGTGACATAAGCGGGAGTATCTATGAGCAGTTCTTC
TRBJ2-3 | TRBV4-3 | - | - | CASGQQLSNTQYF | TGCGCCAGCGGACAGCAGTTGTCGAATACGCAGTATTTT
TRBJ2-7 | TRBV11-2 | - | - | CASSLETQPSYEQYF | TGTGCCAGCAGCTTAGAGACACAGCCCTCCTACGAGCAGTACTTC
TRBJ2-1 | TRBV18 | - | TRBD2 | CASSRDSGRDNEQFF | TGTGCCAGCTCAAGGGATAGCGGGAGGGACAATGAGCAGTTCTTC
TRBJ2-1 | TRBV7-9 | - | TRBD2 | CASSPGRPYNEQFF | TGTGCCAGCAGCCCCGGGAGGCCTTACAATGAGCAGTTCTTC
TRBJ1-3 | TRBV6-5 | - | - | CASTRSTSSGNTIYF | TGTGCCAGCACCAGATCGACAAGCTCTGGAAACACCATATATTTT
TRBJ1-3 | TRBV5-1 | - | - | CASSLVGRDSGNTIYF | TGCGCCAGCAGCTTGGTTGGCAGGGACTCTGGAAACACCATATATTTT
TRBJ2-3 | TRBV5-1 | - | TRBD2 | CASSLVSGRRPDTQYF | TGCGCCAGCAGCTTGGTTAGCGGGAGAAGGCCAGATACGCAGTATTTT
TRBJ1-1 | TRBV6-6 | - | - | CASSSNRYTEAFF | TGTGCCAGCAGTTCCAACCGGTACACTGAAGCTTTCTTT
TRBJ2-3 | TRBV5-4 | once | TRBD2 | CASSLATSGTDTQYF | TGTGCCAGCAGCTTGGCGACTAGCGGAACAGATACGCAGTATTTT
TRBJ2-1 | TRBV11-3 | - | TRBD2 | CASSPGLAGDYNEQFF | TGTGCCAGCAGCCCCGGACTAGCGGGCGACTACAATGAGCAGTTCTTC
TRBJ1-2 | TRBV3-1/TRBV3-2 | - | - | CASSQVGERGGYTF | TGTGCCAGCAGCCAAGTGGGGGAGCGGGGTGGCTACACCTTC
TRBJ1-1 | TRBV19 | - | - | CASSMSGALGTEAFF | TGTGCCAGTAGTATGAGTGGGGCGCTGGGCACTGAAGCTTTCTTT
TRBJ2-3 | TRBV7-8 | - | TRBD2 | CASSRFSGSTDTQYF | TGTGCCAGCAGTCGCTTTAGCGGGAGCACAGATACGCAGTATTTT
TRBJ2-3 | TRBV5-1 | - | TRBD2 | CASSFAGGQDTQYF | TGCGCCAGCAGCTTTGCGGGAGGTCAGGATACGCAGTATTTT
TRBJ2-2 | TRBV28 | - | - | CASSKSGAPDTGELFF | TGTGCCAGCAGTAAATCAGGGGCGCCTGATACCGGGGAGCTGTTTTTT
TRBJ1-1 | TRBV5-1 | - | - | CASSLEADTEAFF | TGCGCCAGCAGCTTGGAAGCGGACACTGAAGCTTTCTTT
TRBJ2-6 | TRBV5-5 | - | TRBD1 | CASSLSPGGSGANVLTF | TGTGCCAGCAGCTTGTCCCCAGGGGGCTCTGGGGCCAACGTCCTGACTTTC
TRBJ1-2 | TRBV3-1/TRBV3-2 | - | - | CASSQTRRSGYTF | TGTGCCAGCAGCCAGACGAGGAGGAGTGGCTACACCTTC
TRBJ1-2 | TRBV5-6 | - | TRBD1 | CASSLGDRGNVLYGYTF | TGTGCCAGCAGCTTGGGTGACAGGGGGAATGTCTTATATGGCTACACCTTC
TRBJ2-1 | TRBV28 | - | - | CASSLLSGEQFF | TGTGCCAGCAGTTTACTTTCGGGGGAGCAGTTCTTC
TRBJ1-1 | TRBV5-4 | once | - | CASSSGGFNAEAFF | TGTGCCAGCAGCTCGGGTGGATTTAACGCTGAAGCTTTCTTT
TRBJ1-6 | TRBV6-5 | - | - | CASSYGGAGSPLHF | TGTGCCAGCAGTTACGGGGGCGCAGGTTCACCCCTCCACTTT
TRBJ1-1 | TRBV3-1/TRBV3-2 | - | TRBD1 | CASSRRTGPNTEAFF | TGTGCCAGCAGCCGTCGGACAGGACCGAACACTGAAGCTTTCTTT
TRBJ1-2 | TRBV27 | - | - | CASSLTGREGYTF | TGTGCCAGCAGTTTAACAGGGAGGGAGGGCTACACCTTC
TRBJ2-2 | TRBV24-1 | - | - | CATSALTVNTGELFF | TGTGCCACCAGTGCCTTGACAGTAAACACCGGGGAGCTGTTTTTT
TRBJ1-4 | TRBV24-1 | - | - | CATSDSKGTNEKLFF | TGTGCCACCAGTGATTCGAAGGGGACAAATGAAAAACTGTTTTTT
TRBJ2-5 | TRBV5-6 | - | TRBD2 | CASSSVSGRETQYF | TGTGCCAGCAGCTCCGTTAGCGGGAGAGAGACCCAGTACTTC
TRBJ1-1 | TRBV19 | - | - | CASSYRAHTGTEAFF | TGTGCCAGTAGTTACAGGGCGCACACAGGCACTGAAGCTTTCTTT
TRBJ2-1 | TRBV7-3 | - | - | CASSLTYDSQRNEQFF | TGTGCCAGCAGCTTAACGTATGACAGTCAGAGGAATGAGCAGTTCTTC
TRBJ1-2 | TRBV11-2 | once | TRBD1 | CASSSTDRASGYTF | TGTGCCAGCAGCTCCACCGACAGGGCCTCTGGCTACACCTTC
TRBJ2-6 | TRBV7-7 | - | - | CASSPLGATGANVLTF | TGTGCTAGCAGCCCCCTGGGCGCAACTGGGGCCAACGTCCTGACTTTC
TRBJ2-7 | TRBV6-1 | - | TRBD1 | CASSEAGGQGSEQYF | TGTGCCAGCAGTGAAGCGGGGGGACAGGGGTCCGAGCAGTACTTC
TRBJ2-2 | TRBV7-3 | - | TRBD2 | CASSRAGGDTGELFF | TGTGCCAGCAGCCGAGCGGGAGGGGACACCGGGGAGCTGTTTTTT
TRBJ1-5 | TRBV18 | - | TRBD1 | CASSPGTDQPQHF | TGTGCCAGCTCACCCGGGACAGATCAGCCCCAGCATTTT